A single sample gave rise to the 9 T cell receptor beta chains below, sequenced in a study of blood T cells in healthy people across ages. A second PCR, run for roughly 6 to 11 cycles, used a sample-barcoded 5' primer plus a J-beta primer mix. MiXCR was run by TCRdb on the 5' RACE reads, yielding one entry per CDR3 protein. The profile shows 1.5 million to 2 million distinct CDR3 sequences, roughly 50% of them singletons. The sequencing input was blood. The receptor set was obtained from a woman between 40 and 50 years old in good health.

V gene TRBV24-1 combines with J gene TRBJ2-3; 16 bases are shared with TRBD2. V was pared by 1 base and J by 3 bases, with 18 bases of the junction left unmatched. The CDR3 sequence is 23 residues long. Germline CDR1 and CDR2: KGHDR and SFDVKD. The CDR3 is CATSDFAWSPGLAGGLDTDTQYF. CDR3 bases: TGTGCCACCAGTGATTTTGCATGGAGCCCGGGACTAGCGGGGGGGTTAGATACAGATACGCAGTATTTT.

In its sample, this clonotype was seen a few times. The chain uses TRBV24-1 and TRBJ1-2; D remains unclear. Germline assignment: CDR1 KGHDR and CDR2 SFDVKD. V was cut by 7 bases and J by 0 bases, with 11 bases left in between. The CDR3 is made up of 14 amino acids. CDR3 nucleotide sequence: TGTGCCACCAGCGGACGGATAGCTAACTATGGCTACACCTTC. Amino acids: CATSGRIANYGYTF.

V gene TRBV5-1 combines with J gene TRBJ1-2; 7 nucleotides agree with TRBD1. J gave up 8 bases and V 0 bases, and 10 bases lay outside the gene matches. The CDR3 loop spans 15 amino acids. Germline V gene data show CDR1 as SGHRS and CDR2 as YFSETQ. The CDR3, as DNA: TGCGCCAGCAGCTTGGACCCCACAGGGGCATTCGGCTACACCTTC. It specifies CASSLDPTGAFGYTF.

The V and J genes are TRBV11-2 and TRBJ2-3, with D possibly matching TRBD2 (5 bases). The CDR3 has 14 residues. The germline CDR1 and CDR2 sequences are SGHAT and FQNNGV. The ends were cut back, 3 bases at V and 2 bases at J, with 9 bases in the middle. The CDR3 region is CASSLPGITDTQYF. The DNA of the CDR3 is TGTGCCAGCAGCTTGCCCGGGATCACAGATACGCAGTATTTT.

This clonotype was seen more than once but under ten times. This rearrangement joins TRBV20-1 to TRBJ2-3; either TRBD1 or TRBD2 may fit D (5 bases each). V dropped 7 bases and J dropped 1 base, with 12 bases sitting between them. The CDR3 extends over 13 amino acids. Germline V gene data show CDR1 as DFQATT and CDR2 as SNEGSKA (reference sequence). The CDR3 region is CSVQRDGTDTQYF. CDR3 nucleotide sequence: TGCAGTGTACAACGGGACGGCACAGATACGCAGTATTTT.

The CDR3 nucleotides are TGCGCCAGCAGTGATTCCGGCCGCTCTGGGGCCAACGTCCTGACTTTC. This gives the protein CASSDSGRSGANVLTF. The chain joins TRBV10-1 to TRBJ2-6, with no clear D. This CDR3 contains 16 residues. CDR1 and CDR2 (germline): WNHNN, SYGVQD (reference sequence). Trimming removed 3 bases from V and 0 bases from J, with 9 bases in between.

This clonotype was detected a few times. This rearrangement joins TRBV4-2 to TRBJ2-5; a possible D gene is TRBD1 (5 bases). This CDR3 contains 14 residues. In germline, CDR1 is LGHNA, CDR2 YNFKEQ. Trimming left V 0 bases short and J 5 bases short, with 10 bases between. The CDR3 sequence is CASSQERKGETQYF. DNA of the CDR3: TGTGCCAGCAGCCAAGAGCGGAAGGGGGAGACCCAGTACTTC.

The genes are TRBV11-2 and TRBJ1-5; 9 bases agree with TRBD1. The ends lost 5 bases at V and 6 bases at J; junction bases unmatched: 8. The CDR3 runs to 15 residues. Germline assignment: CDR1 SGHAT and CDR2 FQNNGV. This CDR3 is CASSTGQGQGQPQHF. CDR3 DNA: TGTGCCAGCAGCACAGGACAGGGACAGGGTCAGCCCCAGCATTTT.

The chain has TRBV28 and TRBJ1-1; D may be TRBD1 (5 bases). Trimming stripped 5 bases from V and 2 bases from J, with 15 bases between. This CDR3 is 15 amino acids long. Germline CDR1 and CDR2: MDHEN and SYDVKM. This CDR3 reads CASSPPPTVNTEAFF. CDR3 bases: TGTGCCAGCAGTCCCCCGCCGACAGTTAACACTGAAGCTTTCTTT.